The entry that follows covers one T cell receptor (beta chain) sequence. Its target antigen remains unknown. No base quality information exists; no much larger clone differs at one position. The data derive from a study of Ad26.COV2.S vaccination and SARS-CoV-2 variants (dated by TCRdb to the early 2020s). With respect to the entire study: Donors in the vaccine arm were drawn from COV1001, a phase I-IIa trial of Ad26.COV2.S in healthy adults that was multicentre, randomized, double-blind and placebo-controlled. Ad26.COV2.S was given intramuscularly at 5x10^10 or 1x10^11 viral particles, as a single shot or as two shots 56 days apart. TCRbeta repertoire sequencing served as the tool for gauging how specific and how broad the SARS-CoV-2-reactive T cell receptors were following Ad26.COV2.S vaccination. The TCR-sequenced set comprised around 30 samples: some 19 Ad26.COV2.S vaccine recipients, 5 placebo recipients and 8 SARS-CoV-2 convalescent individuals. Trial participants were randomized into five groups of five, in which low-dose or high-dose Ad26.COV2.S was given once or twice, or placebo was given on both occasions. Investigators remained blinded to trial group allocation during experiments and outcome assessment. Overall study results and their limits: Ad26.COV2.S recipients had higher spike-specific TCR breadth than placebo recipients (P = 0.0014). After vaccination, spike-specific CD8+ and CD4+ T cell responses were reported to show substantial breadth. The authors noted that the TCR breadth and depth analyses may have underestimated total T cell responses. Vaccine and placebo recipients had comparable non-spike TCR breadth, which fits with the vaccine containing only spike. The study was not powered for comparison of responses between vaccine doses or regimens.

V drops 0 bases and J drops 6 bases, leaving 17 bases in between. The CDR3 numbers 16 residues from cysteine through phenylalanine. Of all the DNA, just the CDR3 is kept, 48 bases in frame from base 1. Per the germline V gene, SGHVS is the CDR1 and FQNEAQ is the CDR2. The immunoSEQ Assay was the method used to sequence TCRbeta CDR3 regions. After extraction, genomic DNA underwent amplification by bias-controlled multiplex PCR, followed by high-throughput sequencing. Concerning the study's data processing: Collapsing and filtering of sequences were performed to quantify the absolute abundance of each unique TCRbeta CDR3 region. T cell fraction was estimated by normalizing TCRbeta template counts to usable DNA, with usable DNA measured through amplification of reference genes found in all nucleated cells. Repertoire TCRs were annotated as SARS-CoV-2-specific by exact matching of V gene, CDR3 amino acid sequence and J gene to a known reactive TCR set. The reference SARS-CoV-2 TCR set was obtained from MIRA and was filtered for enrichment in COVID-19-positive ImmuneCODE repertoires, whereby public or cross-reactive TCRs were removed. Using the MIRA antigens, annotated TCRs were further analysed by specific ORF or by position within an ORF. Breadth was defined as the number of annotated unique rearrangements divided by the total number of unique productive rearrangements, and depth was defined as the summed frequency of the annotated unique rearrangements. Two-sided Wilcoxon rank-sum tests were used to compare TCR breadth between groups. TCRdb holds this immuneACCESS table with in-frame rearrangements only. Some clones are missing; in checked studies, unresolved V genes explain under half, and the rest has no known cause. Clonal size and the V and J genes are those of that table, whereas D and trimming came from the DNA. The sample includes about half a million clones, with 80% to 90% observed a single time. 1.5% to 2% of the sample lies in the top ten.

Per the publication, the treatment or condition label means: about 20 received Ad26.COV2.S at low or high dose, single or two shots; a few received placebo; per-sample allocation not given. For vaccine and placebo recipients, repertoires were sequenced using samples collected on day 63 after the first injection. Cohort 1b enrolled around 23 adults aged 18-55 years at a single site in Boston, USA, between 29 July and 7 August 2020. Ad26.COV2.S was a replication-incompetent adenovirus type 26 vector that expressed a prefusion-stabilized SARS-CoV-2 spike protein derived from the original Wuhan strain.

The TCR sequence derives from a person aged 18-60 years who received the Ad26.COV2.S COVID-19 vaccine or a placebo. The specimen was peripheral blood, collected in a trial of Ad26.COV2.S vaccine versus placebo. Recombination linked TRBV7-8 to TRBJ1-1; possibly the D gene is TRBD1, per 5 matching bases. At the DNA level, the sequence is TGTGCCAGCAGCTTAGCCGGCAGGGCGGGGATTGCTGAAGCTTTCTTT. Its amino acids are CASSLAGRAGIAEAFF. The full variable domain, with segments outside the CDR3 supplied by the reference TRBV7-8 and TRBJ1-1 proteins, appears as GAGVSQSPRYKVAKRGQDVALRCDPISGHVSLFWYQQALGQGPEFLTYFQNEAQLDKSGLPSDRFFAERPEGSVSTLKIQRTQQEDSAVYLCASSLAGRAGIAEAFFGQGTRLTVV.